The 30 T cell receptor beta chains below all came from one sample that was sequenced in a study of cytomegalovirus exposure and HLA in healthy donors. Assay: immunoSEQ multiplex PCR; the TCRdb copy retains only in-frame clones and omits some. The data hold over 200,000 clones, with approximately 83% observed a single time. Material: PBMCs. Receptors were obtained from a woman aged 30 to 39 in good health and CMV-seropositive.

The rearrangement joins TRBV6-5 to TRBJ2-1; the match to TRBD2 covers 10 bases. Germline-derived CDR1 and CDR2 are MNHEY and SVGAGI. Losses at the gene ends were 6 bases for V and 7 bases for J; bases not matched to a gene: 3. This CDR3 region has 13 residues. The CDR3: CASRTSGKNEQFF. The CDR3 DNA reads TGTGCCAGCAGAACTAGCGGGAAGAATGAGCAGTTCTTC.

The gene calls are TRBV2 and TRBJ1-2; 10 bases map to TRBD1. The CDR3 is 13 residues long. Germline assignment: CDR1 SNHLY and CDR2 FYNNEI. Trimming at V came to 1 base and at J to 7 bases, leaving 0 bases not matched to a gene. The CDR3 nucleotides read TGTGCCAGCAGTGAAGGGACAGGGGGTGGCTACACCTTC. It encodes CASSEGTGGGYTF.

This clone appeared a single time. The CDR3 bases are TGCGCCAGCAGCCAAGGGAGGCACCTTGGGGCCAACGTCCTGACTTTC. It yields the protein CASSQGRHLGANVLTF. V gene TRBV4-3 combines with J gene TRBJ2-6, with a possible D match to TRBD2 (5 bases). Trimming pared 1 base from V and 3 bases from J, leaving 10 bases between. Germline V gives CDR1 LGHNA, CDR2 YSLEER. This CDR3 has 16 residues.

J is TRBJ1-2 and V is TRBV7-9; D is uncertain. Per germline, CDR1 SEHNR and CDR2 FQNEAQ (reference sequence). V lost 3 bases, J lost 3 bases, and 2 bases lay in between. CDR3 length: 11 residues. The CDR3 spells CASSLYYGYTF. The CDR3 DNA reads as TGTGCCAGCAGCTTGTACTATGGCTACACCTTC. Supplemented by reference TRBV7-9 and TRBJ1-2, the full variable domain reads DTGVSQNPRHKITKRGQNVTFRCDPISEHNRLYWYRQTLGQGPEFLTYFQNEAQLEKSRLLSDRFSAERPKGSFSTLEIQRTEQGDSAMYLCASSLYYGYTFGSGTRLTVV.

The chain recombines TRBV7-2 with TRBJ2-7; D is possibly TRBD2 (6 bases). Germline CDR1 and CDR2: SGHTA and FQGNSA. CDR3 length equals 15 residues. Trimming left V 2 bases short and J 0 bases short, with 11 bases between. The CDR3: CASSLTASDSYEQYF. The CDR3 DNA follows: TGTGCCAGCAGCTTAACTGCTAGCGACTCCTACGAGCAGTACTTC.

The chain has TRBV6-4 and TRBJ2-3; a possible D gene is TRBD2 (5 bases). Deletions cut 4 bases from V and 4 bases from J, with 18 bases between. The CDR3 length is 16 residues. CDR1 is MRHNA, CDR2 SNTAGT, per germline. The CDR3 coding sequence is TGTGCCAGCAGTGTTGCGGGCCGCGGTGGTGCAGATACGCAGTATTTT. This codes for CASSVAGRGGADTQYF.

A remark on this clone: The sample holds other DNA sequences that translate to the same CDR3. This chain joins TRBV18 and TRBJ2-3, with no clear D. The CDR3 consists of 11 residues. CDR1 is KGHSH and CDR2 is LQKENI in the germline V gene. Trimming removed 6 bases at V and 5 bases at J, with 6 bases between. For the CDR3, the DNA is TGTGCCAGCTCCCCTGAAGATACGCAGTATTTT. This gives the protein CASSPEDTQYF.

This CDR3 reads CASSVEVGAEETQYF. The CDR3 region has the DNA TGTGCCAGCAGCGTAGAGGTGGGGGCTGAGGAGACCCAGTACTTC. The gene calls are TRBV9 and TRBJ2-5, with D possibly being TRBD1 (6 bases). There are 15 residues in the CDR3. The germline gives CDR1 SGDLS, CDR2 YYNGEE. The V end lost 0 bases, the J end lost 5 bases, and 14 bases lay between the germline ends.

The V gene is TRBV10-3, the J gene TRBJ2-1; possible D gene TRBD2, 5 bases. The germline gives CDR1 ENHRY, CDR2 SYGVKD. The V and J ends lost 7 bases and 2 bases respectively, with 15 bases between them. CDR3 size: 15 residues. The CDR3 sequence is CAITDPSKTYNEQFF. CDR3 in DNA: TGTGCCATCACTGATCCTAGCAAAACCTACAATGAGCAGTTCTTC.

V gene TRBV29-1 combines with J gene TRBJ2-5; no definite D call. The CDR3 runs to 15 residues. Germline V CDR1 and CDR2: SQVTM, ANQGSEA. V shed 0 bases and J shed 4 bases, with 15 bases lying between them. DNA for the CDR3: TGCAGCGTTGAAGATGAGAAGGGTTTTTCAGAGACCCAGTACTTC. It specifies CSVEDEKGFSETQYF.

The gene calls are TRBV9 and TRBJ2-5, with a weak D call TRBD2 (6 bases). The CDR3 is 14 residues long. Per germline, CDR1 SGDLS and CDR2 YYNGEE. V was shortened by 3 bases and J by 0 bases, with 9 bases between the two germline ends. This chain's CDR3 is CASSETSHQETQYF. Here the CDR3 DNA reads TGTGCCAGCAGCGAAACTAGCCACCAAGAGACCCAGTACTTC.

The rearrangement joins TRBV9 to TRBJ2-7, with a possible D match to TRBD2 (5 bases). CDR1 SGDLS and CDR2 YYNGEE come from the germline V gene. V lost 0 bases and J 8 bases, leaving 12 bases between the germline ends. The CDR3 is 13 amino acids. The CDR3 nucleotides are TGTGCCAGCAGCGTAGACCCGGGAAAAAAGCAGTACTTC. Its translation: CASSVDPGKKQYF. The whole variable domain, filled in from reference TRBV9 and TRBJ2-7, reads DSGVTQTPKHLITATGQRVTLRCSPRSGDLSVYWYQQSLDQGLQFLIQYYNGEERAKGNILERFSAQQFPDLHSELNLSSLELGDSALYFCASSVDPGKKQYFGPGTRLTVT.

This clone was seen once. The V call is TRBV5-1, the J call TRBJ1-2, with TRBD1 matching 10 bases. This CDR3 is 14 amino acids long. Germline lookup yields CDR1 SGHRS and CDR2 YFSETQ. V lost 4 bases and J lost 5; bases outside the gene matches: 5. CDR3 protein: CASSVGQGLYGYTF. CDR3 DNA: TGCGCCAGCAGCGTGGGACAGGGGCTATATGGCTACACCTTC.

The chain links TRBV15 to TRBJ2-1, with D unclear. The CDR3 has 15 residues. V lost 1 base to trimming and J lost 8 bases, with 15 bases between them. CDR1 is LNHNV and CDR2 is YYDKDF in the germline V gene (reference sequence). The CDR3 loop reads CATSRGAEFRYEQFF. The CDR3 DNA follows: TGTGCCACCAGCAGAGGTGCGGAGTTTAGGTATGAGCAGTTCTTC.

The V and J genes are TRBV15 and TRBJ1-2; D possibly corresponds to TRBD1 (6 bases). Germline V gives CDR1 LNHNV, CDR2 YYDKDF (reference sequence). V lost 0 bases to trimming and J lost 0 bases, with 14 bases between them. The CDR3 contains 17 residues. The chain's CDR3 is CATSRDWLGQTNYGYTF. In DNA form, the CDR3 reads TGTGCCACCAGCAGAGATTGGCTCGGACAGACTAACTATGGCTACACCTTC.

The V gene is TRBV10-3, the J gene TRBJ2-7; 7 nucleotides agree with TRBD1. Unmatched junction bases numbered 11, after V lost 7 bases and J lost 2 bases. Germline V gives CDR1 ENHRY, CDR2 SYGVKD. The CDR3 loop spans 15 amino acids. CDR3 loop: CAIKSRDSPTYEQYF. CDR3 sequence (DNA): TGTGCCATCAAAAGCCGGGACAGCCCCACCTACGAGCAGTACTTC.

This clone came up a few times. The V and J genes are TRBV25-1 and TRBJ1-2, with a tentative D call TRBD1 (6 bases). This CDR3 contains 14 residues. The V gene lost 2 bases and the J gene lost 6 bases, with 13 bases spanning the gap. Germline CDR1 and CDR2: MGHDK and SYGVNS. CDR3 sequence: CASSEQGTTDGYTF. The CDR3 coding sequence is TGTGCCAGCAGTGAACAAGGGACAACTGATGGCTACACCTTC.

This chain joins TRBV9 and TRBJ1-1, with TRBD1 matching over 9 bases. The CDR3 length is 16 residues. Germline CDR1 is SGDLS and CDR2 is YYNGEE. V was clipped by 2 bases and J by 5 bases; unmatched bases: 10. The CDR3 DNA reads as TGTGCCAGCAGCGTGTCCCCGGGGACAGGGATTACTGAAGCTTTCTTT. This encodes CASSVSPGTGITEAFF.

This chain links TRBV9 with TRBJ2-7; D not resolved. The germline V gene has CDR1 SGDLS and CDR2 YYNGEE. Trimming pared 0 bases from V and 0 bases from J, leaving 10 bases between. The CDR3 extends over 15 amino acids. CDR3 in amino acids: CASSVGGYSSYEQYF. CDR3 DNA: TGTGCCAGCAGCGTAGGAGGTTATAGCTCCTACGAGCAGTACTTC.

The table lists this clone with a few counts. In DNA form, the CDR3 reads TGTGCCAGCAGCTCCGGACTAGCGGTTTCTAACAATGAGCAGTTCTTC. Translation gives CASSSGLAVSNNEQFF. The chain has TRBV7-2 and TRBJ2-1; 10 nucleotides line up with TRBD2. The CDR3 loop spans 16 amino acids. CDR1 and CDR2 from the germline V gene are SGHTA and FQGNSA. V shed 4 bases and J 5 bases; nucleotides not matched to a gene: 8.

The chain couples TRBV7-8 to TRBJ2-7; TRBD1 aligns across 10 bases. This CDR3 has 15 residues. CDR1 and CDR2 (germline): SGHVS, FQNEAQ. The J segment lost 1 base and the V segment lost 7 bases, leaving 7 bases of the junction unmatched. CDR3 DNA sequence: TGTGCCAGCACCCGAGACAGGGGGCAATCCTACGAGCAGTACTTC. Translated, it gives CASTRDRGQSYEQYF.

The CDR3 reads CASSPLSGSGDEQFF. CDR3 nucleotide sequence: TGTGCCAGCAGTCCCCTTAGCGGGAGTGGGGATGAGCAGTTCTTC. The chain is built from TRBV7-9 and TRBJ2-1; the match to TRBD2 covers 9 bases. Per germline, CDR1 SEHNR and CDR2 FQNEAQ (reference sequence). The CDR3 loop spans 15 amino acids. With V trimmed by 6 bases and J by 8 bases, 11 bases remained unmatched.

V and J are TRBV18 and TRBJ2-7, with D unresolved. Germline CDR1 reads KGHSH; CDR2 reads LQKENI. The CDR3 covers 14 residues. V gave up 5 bases and J gave up 3 bases, with 14 bases separating them. CDR3: CASSSGRNFYEQYF. In DNA, the CDR3 is TGTGCCAGCTCATCCGGCCGGAATTTCTACGAGCAGTACTTC.

The CDR3 nucleotides are TGTGCCAGCAGTTTAGGGACAGTGGTTGAAGCTTTCTTT. As protein: CASSLGTVVEAFF. The chain combines TRBV28 with TRBJ1-1, with 7 bases matching TRBD1. V was pared by 2 bases and J by 7 bases, with 4 bases of the junction left unmatched. Germline V lookup: CDR1 MDHEN, CDR2 SYDVKM. The CDR3 length is 13 residues.

The V gene is TRBV11-2, the J gene TRBJ2-3; a possible D gene is TRBD1 (6 bases). V was cut by 1 base and J by 0 bases, with 17 bases left in between. The CDR3 covers 18 residues. Germline V gene sequence: CDR1 SGHAT, CDR2 FQNNGV. In DNA form, the CDR3 reads TGTGCCAGCAGCTTAGCCCTTCAGGGGACCCCTAGCACAGATACGCAGTATTTT. Residues: CASSLALQGTPSTDTQYF.

This sequence joins TRBV7-9 and TRBJ2-6, with TRBD1 identical over 7 bases. The CDR3 spans 16 residues. Unmatched junction bases numbered 4, after V lost 4 bases and J lost 1 base. Per germline, CDR1 SEHNR and CDR2 FQNEAQ (reference sequence). The chain's CDR3 is CASSSRQGSGANVLTF. CDR3 coding DNA: TGTGCCAGCAGCTCTCGACAGGGATCTGGGGCCAACGTCCTGACTTTC.

This chain joins TRBV28 and TRBJ2-1; the match to TRBD2 covers 10 bases. Losses at the gene ends were 5 bases for V and 8 bases for J; bases not matched to a gene: 12. The CDR3 contains 16 residues. CDR1 and CDR2 (germline): MDHEN, SYDVKM. This chain's CDR3 is CASSPLRSGRGDEQFF. DNA for the CDR3: TGTGCCAGCAGTCCCCTCCGAAGCGGGAGGGGTGATGAGCAGTTCTTC.

CDR3 sequence: CASSPPGRSTYEQYF. The CDR3 region has the DNA TGTGCCAGCAGCCCCCCAGGGAGATCCACCTACGAGCAGTACTTC. The rearrangement uses TRBV9 and TRBJ2-7, with D perhaps TRBD1 or TRBD2 (5 bases each). CDR1 is SGDLS, CDR2 YYNGEE, per germline. The CDR3 has 15 amino acids. V lost 4 bases, J lost 2 bases, and 16 bases lay in between. The complete variable domain, with remaining parts taken from reference TRBV9 and TRBJ2-7, reads DSGVTQTPKHLITATGQRVTLRCSPRSGDLSVYWYQQSLDQGLQFLIQYYNGEERAKGNILERFSAQQFPDLHSELNLSSLELGDSALYFCASSPPGRSTYEQYFGPGTRLTVT.

There are a few counts of this clone. The rearrangement joins TRBV15 to TRBJ2-7; TRBD2 might be the D (5 bases). V lost 0 bases, J lost 1 base, and 10 bases lay in between. CDR1 is LNHNV and CDR2 is YYDKDF in the germline V gene (reference sequence). The CDR3 is 15 amino acids. Written as DNA, the CDR3 is TGTGCCACCAGCAGAGAAAGTGGGAGTTCCTACGAGCAGTACTTC. Its protein product is CATSRESGSSYEQYF.

The CDR3 DNA reads as TGCAGTGCTAGAGATGACGGTGAAGCTTTCTTT. Translating it yields CSARDDGEAFF. The J gene is TRBJ1-1, the V gene TRBV20-1, with D uncertain. The CDR3 sequence is 11 residues long. V dropped 0 bases and J dropped 7 bases, with 6 bases sitting between them. Germline V lookup: CDR1 DFQATT, CDR2 SNEGSKA (reference sequence).